This T cell receptor (beta chain) is drawn from a study of T cell repertoires in cytomegalovirus infection. Overall study: From public TCR beta signatures came an indication of both CMV infection and matching HLA type.

Study outcomes and limitations: Frequencies of public TCR beta families were cumulated, and this identified carriers of CMV plus the relevant HLA. The ex vivo response was dominated by HLA-C-restricted CMV-specific TCR beta clonotypes.

This clonotype showed up just a few times. Its antigen is unknown. V lost 6 bases and J lost 2; bases outside the gene matches: 9. Germline CDR1 and CDR2: DFQATT and SNEGSKA (reference sequence). This CDR3 spans 14 amino acids. A single record per CDR3 protein comes from TCRdb applying MiXCR to the reads. The sample records a few hundred thousand distinct CDR3 sequences, roughly 46% being singletons. The V and J genes are TRBV20-1 and TRBJ2-5; 7 bases align to TRBD2. This TCR came from a human donor in good health (CMV status not recorded). Some clones in this sample may be carry-over from other donors' samples. Material: cultured PBMCs, obtained from culture after CMV antigen stimulation. CDR3 in amino acids: CSAGGMNLQETQYF. CDR3 sequence (DNA): TGCAGTGCCGGGGGGATGAATTTACAAGAGACCCAGTACTTC.